Here is one TCR beta chain with its context. The antigen is undetermined. This sample was taken from a study of CXCR3-negative and CXCR3-positive naive CD8 T cells. TRB cDNA was prepared as libraries by UMI-labeled 5' RACE. One entry per CDR3 protein, without DNA, is what TCRdb gives after re-calling the 5' RACE reads. The sample totals about 56,000 distinct CDR3 sequences. The CDR3 is made up of 12 amino acids. Germline assignment: CDR1 SQVTM and CDR2 ANQGSEA. Study conclusions and caveats: In CXCR3-positive naive cells, the TRB CDR3s were more hydrophobic than in CXCR3-negative naive cells.

This sequence was found in a human donor in good health. Some clones in this sample may be carry-over from other donors' samples. The genes are TRBV29-1 and TRBJ2-4; lacking DNA, the TRBD1 call made by TCRdb goes unchecked. The specimen was naive CXCR3+ CD8+ T cells from blood. Documented subset: CD45RO-CCR7+CD27+CD95- naive CD8+ T cells expressing CXCR3 (TNR3+). This CDR3 reads CSVDRGENIQYF.